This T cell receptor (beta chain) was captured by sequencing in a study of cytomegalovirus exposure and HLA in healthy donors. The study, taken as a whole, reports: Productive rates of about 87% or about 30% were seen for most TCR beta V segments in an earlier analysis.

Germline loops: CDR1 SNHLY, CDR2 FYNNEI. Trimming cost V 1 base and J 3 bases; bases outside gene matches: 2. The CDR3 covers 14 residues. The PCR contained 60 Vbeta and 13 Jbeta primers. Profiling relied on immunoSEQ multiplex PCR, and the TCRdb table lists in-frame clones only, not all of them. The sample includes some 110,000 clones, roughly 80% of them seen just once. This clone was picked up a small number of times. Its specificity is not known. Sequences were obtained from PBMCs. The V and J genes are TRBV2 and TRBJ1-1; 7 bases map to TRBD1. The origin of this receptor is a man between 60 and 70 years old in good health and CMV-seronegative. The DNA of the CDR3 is TGTGCCAGCAGTGAAGAGGGGGCGGACACTGAAGCTTTCTTT. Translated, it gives CASSEEGADTEAFF. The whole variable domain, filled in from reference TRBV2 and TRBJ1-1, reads EPEVTQTPSHQVTQMGQEVILRCVPISNHLYFYWYRQILGQKVEFLVSFYNNEISEKSEIFDDQFSVERPDGSNFTLKIRSTKLEDSAMYFCASSEEGADTEAFFGQGTRLTVV.